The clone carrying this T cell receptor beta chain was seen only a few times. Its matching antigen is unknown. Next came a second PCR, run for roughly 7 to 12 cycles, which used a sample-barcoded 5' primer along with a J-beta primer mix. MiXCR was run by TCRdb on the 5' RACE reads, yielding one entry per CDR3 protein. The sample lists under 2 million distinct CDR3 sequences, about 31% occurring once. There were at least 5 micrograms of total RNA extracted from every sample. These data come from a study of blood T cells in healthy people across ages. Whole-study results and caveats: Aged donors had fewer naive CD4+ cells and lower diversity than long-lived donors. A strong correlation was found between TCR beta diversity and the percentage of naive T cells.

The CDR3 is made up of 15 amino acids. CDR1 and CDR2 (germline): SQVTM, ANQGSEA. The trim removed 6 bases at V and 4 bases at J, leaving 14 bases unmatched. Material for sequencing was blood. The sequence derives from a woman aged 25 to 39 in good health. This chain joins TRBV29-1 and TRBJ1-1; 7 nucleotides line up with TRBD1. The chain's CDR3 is CSVGGTEIPVTEAFF. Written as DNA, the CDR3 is TGCAGCGTAGGGGGGACAGAAATACCGGTCACTGAAGCTTTCTTT.